The TCR beta chain under discussion was sequenced for a study of CD8 T cells in ankylosing spondylitis (dated by TCRdb to about 2017). For the wider study: The study profiled T cell receptor beta repertoires in healthy donors and ankylosing spondylitis patients to find disease-linked TCR variants. Peripheral blood samples were taken, and synovial fluid was additionally collected from ankylosing spondylitis patients. The full study cohort was made up of roughly 25 ankylosing spondylitis patients and roughly 100 healthy donors.

Inclusive of the bounding cysteine and phenylalanine, the CDR3 is 13 residues long. Of all the DNA, just the CDR3 is kept, 39 bases in frame from base 1. V and J lose 4 bases and 8 bases, and a span of 11 bases separates them. As encoded in the germline V gene (reference sequence), CDR1 is LGHDT while CDR2 is YNNKEL. For this clonotype: The target of this receptor is not known. Within one base of it there is no much larger clone, and no base qualities were kept.

General findings and caveats noted by the study authors: In peripheral blood, the disease-linked clones were found at relatively low frequencies and had a CD8+ phenotype. According to the report, matched synovial fluid samples from ankylosing spondylitis patients were significantly enriched for the disease-linked clones. A TCR beta motif of seven or eight highly homologous amino acid variants appeared characteristic of blood from ankylosing spondylitis patients. Some of the motif variants had been reported before in the synovial fluid and blood of reactive arthritis patients, a finding that suggests common disease-initiation mechanisms.

TCRdb lists the instrument as Illumina HiSeq 2500. TCR beta libraries were prepared by quantitative 5'-RACE with molecular barcodes. In the original analysis: To identify disease-linked TCR variants, a new computational method was used, one built on a probabilistic model of VDJ rearrangement. Using fastp trimming at Q25 and MiXCR clonotype assembly, TCRdb reanalyzed the public sequencing data and kept in-frame beta chains. Merged by CDR3 protein, the rows form single entries marked with the most common genes and DNA. TCRdb's processing, not the authors' own work, is the source of the V and J calls. This sample lists approximately 340,000 distinct CDR3 sequences; roughly 15% were detected once. The top ten clones comprise less than 1.1% of the sample.

The sequence joins TRBV3-1 to TRBJ2-2; no confident D gene assignment can be made. The receptor was isolated from a male donor with ankylosing spondylitis or in good health (not recorded which). Sequenced material: blood, either unsorted or a sorted T cell fraction (not recorded which). The DNA sequence reads TGTGCCAGCAGCCTAGTCCCTGTTGGGGAGCTGTTTTTT. This translates into CASSLVPVGELFF.